The 24 T cell receptor beta chains given below trace back to one sample, sequenced in a study of T cell responses to AZD1222 COVID-19 vaccine. Sequencing used immunoSEQ multiplex PCR; TCRdb keeps in-frame clones, though not all of them. The repertoire includes tens of thousands of clones, approximately 89% of them detected once, and 2.2% sits in the top ten. The sequencing here drew on peripheral blood, taken on day 0 of AZD1222 vaccination. The receptors come from an adult in good health.

The CDR3 sequence is CASSPAALGSNAEAFF. CDR3 coding DNA: TGCGCCAGCAGCCCCGCCGCCCTCGGCAGTAACGCTGAAGCTTTCTTT. The genes are TRBV5-1 and TRBJ1-1; no reliable D call. Germline CDR1 SGHRS, CDR2 YFSETQ. V shed 4 bases and J shed 6 bases, with 22 bases lying between them. The CDR3 is made up of 16 amino acids.

CDR3: CASSLRYPQRPNEQFF. The DNA for the CDR3 is TGTGCCAGCAGTCTTCGCTACCCCCAGCGGCCCAATGAGCAGTTCTTC. The rearrangement uses TRBV25-1 and TRBJ2-1, with TRBD2 as a possible D gene (5 bases). CDR1 is MGHDK and CDR2 is SYGVNS in the germline V gene. The V gene lost 5 bases and the J gene lost 6 bases, with 20 bases spanning the gap. This CDR3 region has 16 residues.

The V and J genes are TRBV7-2 and TRBJ2-1, with D perhaps TRBD2 (7 bases). CDR3 length equals 15 residues. From germline, CDR1 is SGHTA and CDR2 FQGNSA. V was clipped by 3 bases and J by 3 bases, with 12 bases between them. Written as DNA, the CDR3 is TGTGCCAGCAGCTTTGGGGGGGCGGGCTACAATGAGCAGTTCTTC. This encodes CASSFGGAGYNEQFF.

This clone was picked up a small number of times. The chain recombines TRBV7-7 with TRBJ2-1; unclear D gene. V was shortened by 3 bases and J by 3 bases, with 12 bases between the two germline ends. The germline CDR1 and CDR2 sequences are SSHAT and FNYEAQ (reference sequence). CDR3 length: 15 amino acids. CDR3 nucleotide sequence: TGTGCCAGCAGCTTCGGACCAGAGAACTACAATGAGCAGTTCTTC. This sequence encodes CASSFGPENYNEQFF. Variable domain in full (rest from reference TRBV7-7 and TRBJ2-1): GAGVSQSPRYKVTKRGQDVTLRCDPISSHATLYWYQQALGQGPEFLTYFNYEAQPDKSGLPSDRFSAERPEGSISTLTIQRTEQRDSAMYRCASSFGPENYNEQFFGPGTRLTVL.

The chain is built from TRBV18 and TRBJ1-1; D is unresolved. Germline CDR1 KGHSH, CDR2 LQKENI. This CDR3 contains 18 residues. Trimming left V 3 bases short and J 0 bases short, with 20 bases between. The CDR3 protein is CASSPSQTLGFLNTEAFF. Here the CDR3 DNA reads TGTGCCAGCTCACCTAGCCAGACCCTGGGGTTCTTGAACACTGAAGCTTTCTTT.

This sequence joins TRBV11-3 and TRBJ2-3; 14 bases map to TRBD2. The CDR3 is 16 amino acids. From germline, CDR1 is SGHNT and CDR2 YENEEA. V trimming: 6 bases; J trimming: 5 bases; junction bases outside the gene matches: 7. CDR3 sequence (DNA): TGTGCCAGCAGTACGGGACTAGCGGGAGTAGTAGATACGCAGTATTTT. Amino acids: CASSTGLAGVVDTQYF.

This clone was seen only a few times. CDR3 region: CASSLGAPYEQYF. Here the CDR3 DNA reads TGTGCCAGCAGCTTGGGGGCCCCCTACGAGCAGTACTTC. V gene TRBV7-2 combines with J gene TRBJ2-7; D is possibly TRBD1 (6 bases). V was trimmed by 3 bases and J by 2 bases, leaving 8 bases between them. Looked up from germline, CDR1 is SGHTA and CDR2 is FQGNSA. The CDR3 is 13 amino acids. Based on the CDR3 plus reference TRBV7-2 and TRBJ2-7, the full variable domain is GAGVSQSPSNKVTEKGKDVELRCDPISGHTALYWYRQSLGQGLEFLIYFQGNSAPDKSGLPSDRFSAERTGGSVSTLTIQRTQQEDSAVYLCASSLGAPYEQYFGPGTRLTVT.

The CDR3 spells CASSPGQGAYNEQFF. DNA for the CDR3: TGTGCCAGCAGCCCGGGACAGGGAGCCTACAATGAGCAGTTCTTC. V and J are TRBV9 and TRBJ2-1; 9 bases match TRBD1. CDR1 is SGDLS and CDR2 is YYNGEE in the germline V gene. The V and J ends lost 4 bases and 2 bases, in that order; junction bases with no gene match: 4. The CDR3 spans 15 residues.

The chain couples TRBV5-5 to TRBJ1-1, with D hard to call. From germline, CDR1 is SGHKS and CDR2 YYEKEE (reference sequence). Trimming cost V 1 base and J 0 bases, with 7 bases left between them. CDR3 length: 14 residues. The CDR3 sequence: CASSLYSVNTEAFF. In nucleotides, the CDR3 is TGTGCCAGCAGCTTGTACTCAGTGAACACTGAAGCTTTCTTT.

The rearrangement joins TRBV27 to TRBJ2-2; D gene unclear. In germline, CDR1 is MNHEY, CDR2 SMNVEV (reference sequence). CDR3 length: 15 residues. The V gene lost 2 bases and the J gene lost 6 bases, with 13 bases spanning the gap. This chain's CDR3 is CASSLLKGPPGELFF. The CDR3, as DNA: TGTGCCAGCAGTTTACTTAAGGGTCCCCCCGGGGAGCTGTTTTTT.

CDR3 bases: TGTGCCAGTAGTAAATCGTATCAGGGCACTGAAGCTTTCTTT. Residues: CASSKSYQGTEAFF. The chain couples TRBV19 to TRBJ1-1; TRBD1 might be the D (5 bases). V was pared by 4 bases and J by 4 bases, with 13 bases between. The CDR3 loop spans 14 amino acids. Germline V gene sequence: CDR1 LNHDA, CDR2 SQIVND (reference sequence).

This clone was counted a single time. V and J are TRBV18 and TRBJ1-5; no clear D gene. Trimming stripped 3 bases from V and 4 bases from J, with 10 bases between. The germline CDR1 and CDR2 sequences are KGHSH and LQKENI. This CDR3 has 14 amino acids. Here the CDR3 DNA reads TGTGCCAGCTCACCGTACGGGGTAAATCAGCCCCAGCATTTT. Amino acid sequence: CASSPYGVNQPQHF.

The rearrangement uses TRBV7-8 and TRBJ1-1, with D uncertain. Germline CDR1 SGHVS, CDR2 FQNEAQ. V gave up 2 bases and J gave up 0 bases, with 4 bases separating them. The length of the CDR3 is 13 residues. CDR3 nucleotide sequence: TGTGCCAGCAGCTTACTTGTGAACACTGAAGCTTTCTTT. Amino acid sequence: CASSLLVNTEAFF. The entire variable domain, with the rest obtained from reference TRBV7-8 and TRBJ1-1, is as follows: GAGVSQSPRYKVAKRGQDVALRCDPISGHVSLFWYQQALGQGPEFLTYFQNEAQLDKSGLPSDRFFAERPEGSVSTLKIQRTQQEDSAVYLCASSLLVNTEAFFGQGTRLTVV.

This chain links TRBV5-8 with TRBJ2-7, with 10 bases aligning to TRBD1. Germline V gives CDR1 SGHTS, CDR2 YDEGEE. The CDR3 has 15 amino acids. V lost 4 bases and J lost 2; bases outside the gene matches: 6. This CDR3 reads CASSLGQGLTYEQYF. DNA of the CDR3: TGTGCCAGCAGCCTGGGACAGGGGCTAACCTACGAGCAGTACTTC.

The J gene is TRBJ1-1, the V gene TRBV7-2; TRBD1 agrees at 7 bases. The V gene end was trimmed by 5 bases and the J gene end by 1 base; junction bases not matched to a gene: 7. The germline CDR1 and CDR2 sequences are SGHTA and FQGNSA. The CDR3 consists of 15 residues. CDR3 protein: CASSPRQGTNTEAFF. The CDR3 DNA is TGTGCCAGCAGCCCCCGACAGGGTACGAACACTGAAGCTTTCTTT.

The chain has TRBV6-6 and TRBJ1-2; D might be TRBD1 (5 bases). Germline V CDR1 and CDR2: MNHNY, SVGAGI (reference sequence). The CDR3 has 13 amino acids. The V gene lost 4 bases and the J gene lost 7 bases, with 13 bases spanning the gap. CDR3 residues: CASSSGTAGGYTF. The CDR3 DNA reads as TGTGCCAGCAGTTCCGGGACGGCTGGTGGCTACACCTTC.

The rearrangement uses TRBV5-4 and TRBJ1-6, with a tentative D call TRBD1 (6 bases). CDR1 is SGHNT, CDR2 YYREEE, per germline (reference sequence). This CDR3 contains 15 residues. Trimming cost V 7 bases and J 7 bases, with 18 bases left between them. CDR3 DNA: TGTGCCAGCGGGACCGACAGGAGCGGAAATTCACCCCTCCACTTT. Translated: CASGTDRSGNSPLHF.

The V call is TRBV2, the J call TRBJ2-5; a weak D match, TRBD1 (6 bases). Germline loops: CDR1 SNHLY, CDR2 FYNNEI. V dropped 1 base and J dropped 1 base, with 16 bases sitting between them. This CDR3 region has 17 residues. The CDR3 here is CASSEGFGLGGQETQYF. In DNA, the CDR3 is TGTGCCAGCAGTGAAGGGTTTGGCCTAGGGGGCCAAGAGACCCAGTACTTC.

This chain joins TRBV25-1 and TRBJ1-6; 7 positions match TRBD1. CDR3 size: 15 residues. Germline loops: CDR1 MGHDK, CDR2 SYGVNS. V gave up 2 bases and J gave up 10 bases; unmatched junction bases: 8. This CDR3 is CASSELTGYGSPLHF. CDR3 nucleotide sequence: TGTGCCAGCAGTGAACTGACAGGGTATGGGTCACCCCTCCACTTT.

The CDR3 DNA reads as TGCGCCAGCAGCCAAGTTGAGGGTTTGAGCTCCTACAATGAGCAGTTCTTC. Translated: CASSQVEGLSSYNEQFF. The V gene is TRBV4-1, the J gene TRBJ2-1; tentatively, D is TRBD2 (5 bases). Trimming stripped 1 base from V and 0 bases from J, with 13 bases between. Germline lookup yields CDR1 MGHRA and CDR2 YSYEKL. This CDR3 is 17 amino acids long.

This clone was seen a few times. This chain links TRBV5-4 with TRBJ2-7; 8 positions match TRBD2. The germline CDR1 and CDR2 sequences are SGHNT and YYREEE (reference sequence). Germline trimming cut 4 bases from V and 1 base from J; bases unmatched to any gene: 13. CDR3 length equals 17 residues. The CDR3 DNA reads as TGTGCCAGCAGCCCTGGGACTAGGGGAGGTGCGTCCTACGAGCAGTACTTC. Amino acids: CASSPGTRGGASYEQYF.

This rearrangement joins TRBV19 to TRBJ2-7; 7 bases match TRBD2. From germline, CDR1 is LNHDA and CDR2 SQIVND (reference sequence). The CDR3 loop spans 17 amino acids. V trimming: 3 bases; J trimming: 3 bases; junction bases outside the gene matches: 14. The CDR3 protein is CASSMAVGGRPNYEQYF. The CDR3 DNA follows: TGTGCCAGTAGTATGGCTGTCGGGGGGAGGCCAAACTACGAGCAGTACTTC.

The gene calls are TRBV3-1 (or the pseudogene TRBV3-2) and TRBJ2-7; no definite D call. Trimming stripped 4 bases from V and 5 bases from J, with 15 bases between. Germline V gene data show CDR1 as LGHDT and CDR2 as YNNKEL (reference sequence). The CDR3 length is 14 residues. For the CDR3, the DNA is TGTGCCAGCAGCCTAGGACGGCGTGGGGACGAGCAGTACTTC. This gives the protein CASSLGRRGDEQYF.

This chain uses TRBV7-9 with TRBJ2-7; no clear D gene. CDR1 and CDR2 (germline): SEHNR, FQNEAQ (reference sequence). With 1 base removed from V and 5 bases from J, the gap between germline ends came to 6 bases. The CDR3 consists of 12 residues. The CDR3 loop reads CASSLVGHEQYF. CDR3 coding DNA: TGTGCCAGCAGCTTAGTGGGCCACGAGCAGTACTTC.